This T cell receptor beta chain is drawn from a study of cytomegalovirus exposure and HLA in healthy donors. Study overall: A preliminary data release comprised 80 million to 95 million unique TCRs obtained from HLA-typed donors.

Details on this clone: No antigen is known for it.

Study-wide results and limits: The study reported that TCR beta sequences accurately predicted HLA-A and HLA-B alleles in most subjects. The study designated fewer than 200 TCR beta chains cytomegalovirus-associated.

Germline V gene data show CDR1 as SGHTA and CDR2 as FQGNSA. V shed 4 bases, J shed 4 bases, and the junction held 9 bases outside the gene matches. The CDR3 spans 17 residues. Primers included in the PCR were 60 Vbeta and 13 Jbeta primers. The table came from immunoSEQ multiplex PCR; TCRdb's copy has only in-frame clones and leaves some out. The sample records approximately 170,000 clones, approximately 81% being singletons. What was sequenced was PBMCs. The sequence was collected from a male donor in good health and CMV-seronegative. The chain is built from TRBV7-2 and TRBJ2-5; 13 bases map to TRBD2. In nucleotides, the CDR3 is TGTGCCAGCAGCTCACTAGCGGGGGGGGCCGGAGGAGAGACCCAGTACTTC. The encoded protein is CASSSLAGGAGGETQYF.